What follows is one TCR beta chain and its context. This sample was included in a study of blood T cell repertoires in COVID-19. Turning to the study itself: Samples representing acute and convalescent COVID-19 were sourced from the United States, Italy and Spain.

Researchers sorted participants into cohorts using their self-reported clinical history. Recovered status in Cohort 3 required two negative PCRs, clearance, or symptom resolution. Produced via immunoSEQ multiplex PCR; TCRdb's table is partial and in-frame only. The sample contains 310,000 or so clones, approximately 88% of which appear only once. V lost 4 bases, J lost 2 bases, and 5 bases stayed unmatched. From germline, CDR1 is MNHEY and CDR2 SMNVEV (reference sequence). CDR3 length equals 15 residues. Material for sequencing was PBMCs or T cells enriched from blood (not recorded which). The J gene is TRBJ2-7, the V gene TRBV27; TRBD2 matches 10 bases. This clonotype originated in a woman younger than 30 who had recovered from COVID-19. CDR3 residues: CASSWTSGLTYEQYF. In DNA, the CDR3 is TGTGCCAGCAGTTGGACTAGCGGCCTTACCTACGAGCAGTACTTC.